The present TCR beta chain was sequenced within a study of patients and donors after allogeneic stem cell transplantation. TCRdb re-called the RT-PCR reads with MiXCR, one entry per CDR3 protein. The sample has 100,000 to 130,000 distinct CDR3 sequences, around 33% seen once. V gave up 1 base and J gave up 1 base, with 13 bases separating them. There are 16 residues in the CDR3. This clonotype was seen at least ten times. The sequence was collected from a human donor who was either an allogeneic HSCT recipient or a stem cell or donor lymphocyte infusion donor (not recorded which). It is not recorded whose cells these are; they may come from a transplant donor. This chain connects TRBV12-3 or TRBV12-4 to TRBJ1-1; TRBD1 is a possible D gene (5 bases). Sequencing was performed on blood, either unsorted or a sorted T cell fraction (not recorded which). CDR3 sequence reads: CASSLGPGLGNTEAFF. In DNA form, the CDR3 reads TGTGCCAGCAGTTTAGGGCCGGGACTAGGGAACACTGAAGCTTTCTTT.